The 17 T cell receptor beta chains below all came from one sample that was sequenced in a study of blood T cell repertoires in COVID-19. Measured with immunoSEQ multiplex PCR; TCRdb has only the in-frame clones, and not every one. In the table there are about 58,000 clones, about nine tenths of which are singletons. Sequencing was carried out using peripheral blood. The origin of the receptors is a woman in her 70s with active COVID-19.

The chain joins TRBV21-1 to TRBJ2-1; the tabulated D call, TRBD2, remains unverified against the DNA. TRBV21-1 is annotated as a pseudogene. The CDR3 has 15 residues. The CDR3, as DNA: TGTGCCAGATACGGGGCTAGCGGGACACGAGGTGAGCAGTTCTTC. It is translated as CARYGASGTRGEQFF.

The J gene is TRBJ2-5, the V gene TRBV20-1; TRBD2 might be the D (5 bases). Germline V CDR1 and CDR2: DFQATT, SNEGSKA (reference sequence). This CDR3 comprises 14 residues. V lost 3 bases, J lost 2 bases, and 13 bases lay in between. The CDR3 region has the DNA TGCAGTGCTAGTGCGGCAGCGGATCAAGAGACCCAGTACTTC. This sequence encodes CSASAAADQETQYF.

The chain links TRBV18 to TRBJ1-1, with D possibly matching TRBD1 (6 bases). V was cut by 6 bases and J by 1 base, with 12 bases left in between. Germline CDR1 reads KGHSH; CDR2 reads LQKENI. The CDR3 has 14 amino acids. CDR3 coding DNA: TGTGCCAGCTCCTGGGGGGGGCGGAACACTGAAGCTTTCTTT. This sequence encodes CASSWGGRNTEAFF.

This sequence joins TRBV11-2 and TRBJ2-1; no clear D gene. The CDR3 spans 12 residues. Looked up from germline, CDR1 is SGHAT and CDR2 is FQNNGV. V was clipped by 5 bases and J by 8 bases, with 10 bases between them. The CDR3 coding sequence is TGTGCCAGCAGCCCTACGCTTGATGAGCAGTTCTTC. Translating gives CASSPTLDEQFF. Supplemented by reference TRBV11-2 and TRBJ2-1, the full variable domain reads EAGVAQSPRYKIIEKRQSVAFWCNPISGHATLYWYQQILGQGPKLLIQFQNNGVVDDSQLPKDRFSAERLKGVDSTLKIQPAKLEDSAVYLCASSPTLDEQFFGPGTRLTVL.

CDR3 sequence: CASSLVRSTDTQYF. The DNA of the CDR3 is TGTGCCAGCAGCTTAGTGCGGAGCACAGATACGCAGTATTTT. The V and J genes are TRBV11-1 and TRBJ2-3; D not certain. CDR3 length equals 14 residues. Germline values: CDR1 SGHAT, CDR2 FQDESV (reference sequence). V lost 1 base and J 0 bases, leaving 5 bases between the germline ends.

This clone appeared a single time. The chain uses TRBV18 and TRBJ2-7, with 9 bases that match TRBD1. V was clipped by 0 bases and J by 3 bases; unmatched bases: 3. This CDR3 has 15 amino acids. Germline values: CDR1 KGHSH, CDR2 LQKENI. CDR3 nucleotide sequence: TGTGCCAGCTCACCACCGCAGGGACAGGGCTACGAGCAGTACTTC. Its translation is CASSPPQGQGYEQYF.

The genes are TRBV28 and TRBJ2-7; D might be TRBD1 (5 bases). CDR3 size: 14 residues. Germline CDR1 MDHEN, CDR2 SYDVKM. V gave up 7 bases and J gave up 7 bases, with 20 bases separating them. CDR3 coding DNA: TGTGCCAGCACTTCAGACAGAGAGTTGGGAGAGCAGTACTTC. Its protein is CASTSDRELGEQYF.

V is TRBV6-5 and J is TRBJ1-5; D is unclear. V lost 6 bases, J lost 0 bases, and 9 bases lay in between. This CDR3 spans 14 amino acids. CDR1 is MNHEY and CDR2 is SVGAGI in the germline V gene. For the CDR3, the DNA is TGTGCCAGCAGCGTGGACTATAGCAATCAGCCCCAGCATTTT. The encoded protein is CASSVDYSNQPQHF.

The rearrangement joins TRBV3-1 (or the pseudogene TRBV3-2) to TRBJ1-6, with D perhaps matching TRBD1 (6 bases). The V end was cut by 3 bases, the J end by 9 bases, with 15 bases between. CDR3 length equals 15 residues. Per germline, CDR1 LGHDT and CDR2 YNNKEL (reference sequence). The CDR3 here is CASSHDRTGGSPLHF. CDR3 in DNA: TGTGCCAGCAGCCACGACAGGACGGGGGGTTCACCCCTCCACTTT.

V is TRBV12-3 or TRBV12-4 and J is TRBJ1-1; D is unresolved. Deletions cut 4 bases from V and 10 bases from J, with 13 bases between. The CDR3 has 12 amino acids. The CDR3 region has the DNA TGTGCCAGCAGTTCGAGGGTGTCCGGAGCTTTCTTT. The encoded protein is CASSSRVSGAFF.

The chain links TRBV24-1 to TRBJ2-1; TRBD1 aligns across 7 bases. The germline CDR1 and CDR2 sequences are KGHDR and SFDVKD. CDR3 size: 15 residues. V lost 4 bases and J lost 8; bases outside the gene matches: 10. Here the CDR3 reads CATSDADRVGHEQFF. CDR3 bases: TGTGCCACCAGTGACGCAGACAGGGTTGGGCATGAGCAGTTCTTC.

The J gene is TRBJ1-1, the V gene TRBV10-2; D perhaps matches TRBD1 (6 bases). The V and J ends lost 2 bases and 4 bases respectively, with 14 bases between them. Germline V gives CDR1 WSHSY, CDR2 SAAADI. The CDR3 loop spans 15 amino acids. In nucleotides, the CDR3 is TGCGCCAGCAGTGAGGATTGGGGGCCGGCCACTGAAGCTTTCTTT. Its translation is CASSEDWGPATEAFF.

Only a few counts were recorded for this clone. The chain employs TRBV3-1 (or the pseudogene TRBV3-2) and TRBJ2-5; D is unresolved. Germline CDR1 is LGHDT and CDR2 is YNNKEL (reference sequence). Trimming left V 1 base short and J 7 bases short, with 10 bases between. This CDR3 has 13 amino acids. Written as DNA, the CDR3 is TGTGCCAGCAGCCAAGTAGTCAAGATGACCCAGTACTTC. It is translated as CASSQVVKMTQYF.

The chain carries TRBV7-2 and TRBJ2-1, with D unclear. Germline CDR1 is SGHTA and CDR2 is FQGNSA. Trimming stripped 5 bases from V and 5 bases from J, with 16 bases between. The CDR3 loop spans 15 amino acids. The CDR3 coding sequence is TGTGCCAGCAGCATTGCCGTCACTCAAAACAATGAGCAGTTCTTC. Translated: CASSIAVTQNNEQFF.

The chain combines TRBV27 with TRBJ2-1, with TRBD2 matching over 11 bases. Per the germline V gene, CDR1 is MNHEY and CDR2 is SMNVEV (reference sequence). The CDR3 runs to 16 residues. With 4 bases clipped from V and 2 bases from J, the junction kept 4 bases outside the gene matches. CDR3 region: CASSSIAGGTYNEQFF. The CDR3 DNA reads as TGTGCCAGCAGTTCCATAGCGGGAGGGACCTACAATGAGCAGTTCTTC.

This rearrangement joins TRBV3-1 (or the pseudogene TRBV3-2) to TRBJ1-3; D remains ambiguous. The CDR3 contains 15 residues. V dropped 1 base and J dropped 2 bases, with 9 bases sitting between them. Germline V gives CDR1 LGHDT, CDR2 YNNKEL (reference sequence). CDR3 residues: CASSQGSFAGNTIYF. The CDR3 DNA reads TGTGCCAGCAGCCAAGGGAGCTTTGCTGGAAACACCATATATTTT.

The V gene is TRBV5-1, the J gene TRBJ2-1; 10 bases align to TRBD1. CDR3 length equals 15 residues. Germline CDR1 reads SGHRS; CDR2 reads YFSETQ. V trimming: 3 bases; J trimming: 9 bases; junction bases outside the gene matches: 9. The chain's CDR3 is CASSSSGQGTSEQFF. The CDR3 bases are TGCGCCAGCAGCTCCTCGGGACAGGGGACGAGTGAGCAGTTCTTC.